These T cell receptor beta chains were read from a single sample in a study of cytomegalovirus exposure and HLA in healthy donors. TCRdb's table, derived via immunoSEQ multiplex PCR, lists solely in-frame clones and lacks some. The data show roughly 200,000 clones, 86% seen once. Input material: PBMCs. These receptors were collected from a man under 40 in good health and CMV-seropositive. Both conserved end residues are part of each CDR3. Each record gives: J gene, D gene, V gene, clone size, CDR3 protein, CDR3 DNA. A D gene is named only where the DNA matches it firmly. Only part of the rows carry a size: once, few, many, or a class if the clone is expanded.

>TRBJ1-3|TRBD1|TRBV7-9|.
CASSMDRGRRGNTIYF
TGTGCCAGCAGCATGGACAGGGGGCGTCGTGGAAACACCATATATTTT
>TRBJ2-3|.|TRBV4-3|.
CASSPRAGSTDTQYF
TGCGCCAGCAGCCCCCGGGCTGGGAGCACAGATACGCAGTATTTT
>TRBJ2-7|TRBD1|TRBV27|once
CASSTGTGAYEQYF
TGTGCCAGCAGCACCGGGACAGGGGCCTACGAGCAGTACTTC
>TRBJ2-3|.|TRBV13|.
CASTLAANTDTQYF
TGTGCCAGCACGTTAGCGGCCAACACAGATACGCAGTATTTT
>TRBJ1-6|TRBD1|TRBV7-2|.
CASGRQGDGSPLHF
TGTGCCAGCGGCCGACAGGGTGATGGTTCACCCCTCCACTTT
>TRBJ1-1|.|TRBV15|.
CATSRDLGSYTEAFF
TGTGCCACCAGCAGAGATCTGGGGTCGTACACTGAAGCTTTCTTT
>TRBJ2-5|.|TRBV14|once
CASSPYRGIQETQYF
TGTGCCAGCAGCCCTTACCGGGGGATCCAAGAGACCCAGTACTTC
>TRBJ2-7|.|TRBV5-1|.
CASSLGAMGSYEQYF
TGCGCCAGCAGCTTGGGGGCGATGGGGTCCTACGAGCAGTACTTC
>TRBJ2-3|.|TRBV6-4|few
CASSDGRHTDTQYF
TGTGCCAGCAGTGACGGGAGGCACACAGATACGCAGTATTTT
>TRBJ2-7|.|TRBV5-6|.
CASRPGVGEQYF
TGTGCCAGCAGACCAGGCGTAGGGGAGCAGTACTTC
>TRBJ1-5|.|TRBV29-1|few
CSVGQSNQPQHF
TGCAGCGTTGGACAGAGCAATCAGCCCCAGCATTTT
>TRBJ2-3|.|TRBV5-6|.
CASSSPNGATDTQYF
TGTGCCAGCAGCTCGCCAAATGGGGCCACAGATACGCAGTATTTT
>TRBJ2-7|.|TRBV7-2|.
CASSQGPGATSYEQYF
TGTGCCAGCAGCCAGGGGCCAGGGGCCACCTCCTACGAGCAGTACTTC
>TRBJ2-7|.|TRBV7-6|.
CAAGVPYEQYF
TGTGCCGCCGGGGTTCCCTACGAGCAGTACTTC
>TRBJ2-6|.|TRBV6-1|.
CASSERRGSGANVLTF
TGTGCCAGCAGTGAAAGACGAGGCTCTGGGGCCAACGTCCTGACTTTC
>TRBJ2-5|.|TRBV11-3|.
CASSPPGGPQETQYF
TGTGCCAGCAGCCCGCCCGGGGGCCCCCAAGAGACCCAGTACTTC
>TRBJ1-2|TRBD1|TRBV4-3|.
CASSQGTGDGYGYTF
TGCGCCAGCAGCCAAGGGACAGGGGATGGGTATGGCTACACCTTC
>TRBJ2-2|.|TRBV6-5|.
CASSYTGGQGGELFF
TGTGCCAGCAGTTACACAGGAGGCCAAGGGGGGGAGCTGTTTTTT
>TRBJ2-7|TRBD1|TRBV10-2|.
CASSESDRAGYEQYF
TGCGCCAGCAGTGAGTCCGACAGGGCAGGCTACGAGCAGTACTTC
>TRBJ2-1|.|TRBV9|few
CASSVEVAVSSYNEQFF
TGTGCCAGCAGCGTAGAGGTAGCGGTAAGCTCCTACAATGAGCAGTTCTTC
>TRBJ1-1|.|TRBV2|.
CASHAQGTANTEAFF
TGTGCCAGTCACGCGCAGGGCACGGCGAACACTGAAGCTTTCTTT
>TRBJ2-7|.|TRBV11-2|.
CASSYHTEQYF
TGTGCCAGCAGCTATCATACAGAGCAGTACTTC
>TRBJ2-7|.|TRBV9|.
CASSVGGGTYEQYF
TGTGCCAGCAGCGTAGGAGGGGGGACCTACGAGCAGTACTTC
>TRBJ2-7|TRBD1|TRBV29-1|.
CSVDGDRYEQYF
TGCAGCGTTGATGGGGACAGATACGAGCAGTACTTC
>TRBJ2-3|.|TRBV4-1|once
CASSRGVRVDTQYF
TGCGCCAGCAGCCGGGGAGTGAGGGTCGATACGCAGTATTTT
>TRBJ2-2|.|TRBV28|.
CASSTGRDWGELFF
TGTGCCAGCTCCACCGGGAGAGATTGGGGGGAGCTGTTTTTT
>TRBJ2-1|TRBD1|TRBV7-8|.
CASSTDRGTYNEQFF
TGTGCCAGCAGCACGGACAGGGGCACCTACAATGAGCAGTTCTTC
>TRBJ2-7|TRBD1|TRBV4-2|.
CASSQPGTGLLAPNF
TGTGCCAGCAGCCAACCCGGGACAGGGTTACTAGCCCCCAACTTC
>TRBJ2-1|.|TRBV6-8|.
CASSYPGARTYNEQFF
TGTGCCAGCAGTTATCCGGGGGCGAGAACCTACAATGAGCAGTTCTTC
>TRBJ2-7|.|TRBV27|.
CASSLSGGRYEQYF
TGTGCCAGCAGTTTATCTGGGGGCCGATACGAGCAGTACTTC
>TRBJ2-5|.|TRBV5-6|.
CASSEQETQYF
TGTGCCAGCAGCGAGCAAGAGACCCAGTACTTC
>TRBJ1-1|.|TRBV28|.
CASSAHRVIEAFF
TGTGCCAGCAGTGCGCACCGGGTCATTGAAGCTTTCTTT
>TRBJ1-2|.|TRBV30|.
CAWSVRGESYGYTF
TGTGCCTGGAGTGTACGGGGGGAAAGCTATGGCTACACCTTC
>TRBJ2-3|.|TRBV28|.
CASSVAGSTDTQYF
TGTGCCAGCTCGGTGGCGGGCAGCACAGATACGCAGTATTTT
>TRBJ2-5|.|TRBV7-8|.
CASSHDSDSLIGTQYF
TGTGCCAGCAGCCACGACTCGGACAGCCTCATCGGAACCCAGTACTTC
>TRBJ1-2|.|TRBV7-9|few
CASSFAVGQPSEKGYTF
TGTGCCAGCAGCTTTGCGGTGGGTCAACCATCTGAGAAAGGCTACACCTTC
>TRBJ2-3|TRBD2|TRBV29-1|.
CSVVGTSGIATDTQYF
TGCAGCGTTGTCGGGACTAGCGGGATTGCCACAGATACGCAGTATTTT
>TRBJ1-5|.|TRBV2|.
CASSLQGYSNQPQHF
TGTGCCAGCAGCTTACAGGGCTATAGCAATCAGCCCCAGCATTTT
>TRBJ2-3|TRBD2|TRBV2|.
CASSENPPGTSGVTDTQYF
TGTGCCAGCAGTGAAAACCCCCCCGGGACTAGCGGAGTCACAGATACGCAGTATTTT
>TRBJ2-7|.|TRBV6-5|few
CASEFAYEQYF
TGTGCCTCCGAATTTGCCTACGAGCAGTACTTC
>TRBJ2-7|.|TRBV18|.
CASSPPGYEQYF
TGTGCCAGCTCACCCCCCGGCTACGAGCAGTACTTC
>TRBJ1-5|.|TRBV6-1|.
CASRDTGFNQPQHF
TGTGCCAGCAGAGACACAGGGTTCAATCAGCCCCAGCATTTT
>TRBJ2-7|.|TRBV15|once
CATSPRRDSSYEQYF
TGTGCCACCAGCCCAAGGCGGGACAGCTCCTACGAGCAGTACTTC
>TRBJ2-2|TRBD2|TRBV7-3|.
CASSHGPGLAGGPAGELFF
TGTGCCAGCAGCCACGGCCCGGGACTAGCGGGAGGGCCGGCCGGGGAGCTGTTTTTT
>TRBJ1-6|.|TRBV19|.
CASSNRVNSPLHF
TGTGCCAGTAGTAACAGGGTTAATTCACCCCTCCACTTT
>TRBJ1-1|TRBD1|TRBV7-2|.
CASSFRDRNTEAFF
TGTGCCAGCAGTTTCCGGGACAGGAACACTGAAGCTTTCTTT
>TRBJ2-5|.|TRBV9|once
CASSVEGSSGETQYF
TGTGCCAGCAGCGTAGAAGGGTCATCAGGAGAGACCCAGTACTTC
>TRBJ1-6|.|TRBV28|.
CASSSGEGYNSPLHF
TGTGCCAGCAGTTCGGGGGAGGGGTATAATTCACCCCTCCACTTT
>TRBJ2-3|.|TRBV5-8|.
CASSLWGADTQYF
TGTGCCAGCAGCTTGTGGGGGGCAGATACGCAGTATTTT
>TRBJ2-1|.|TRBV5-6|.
CASSVWNEQFF
TGTGCCAGCAGCGTGTGGAATGAGCAGTTCTTC
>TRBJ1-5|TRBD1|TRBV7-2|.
CASSVSGGLNQPQHF
TGTGCCAGCAGCGTCTCAGGGGGATTGAATCAGCCCCAGCATTTT
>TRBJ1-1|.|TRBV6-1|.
CASSERVPTGYTEAFF
TGTGCCAGCAGTGAGAGGGTACCTACAGGGTACACTGAAGCTTTCTTT
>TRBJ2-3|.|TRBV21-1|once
CASSKKSRVTDTQYF
TGTGCCAGCAGCAAAAAATCCCGGGTCACAGATACGCAGTATTTT
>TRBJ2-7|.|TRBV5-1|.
CASSLAGGEQYF
TGCGCCAGCAGCTTGGCCGGAGGGGAGCAGTACTTC
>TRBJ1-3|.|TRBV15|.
CATSRDRRAPGGNTIYF
TGTGCCACCAGCAGAGATAGGAGAGCCCCTGGAGGAAACACCATATATTTT
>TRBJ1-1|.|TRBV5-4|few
CASSLEVTEAFF
TGTGCCAGCAGCTTGGAAGTGACTGAAGCTTTCTTT
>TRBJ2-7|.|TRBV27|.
CASSFTPPAGVRGEQYF
TGTGCCAGCAGTTTCACTCCCCCCGCCGGGGTTAGGGGTGAGCAGTACTTC
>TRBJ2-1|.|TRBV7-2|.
CASSFGQGGLNEQFF
TGTGCCAGCAGCTTTGGACAGGGAGGGCTCAATGAGCAGTTCTTC
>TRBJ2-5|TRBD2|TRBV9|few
CASSAYTSGSGQETQYF
TGTGCCAGCAGCGCCTATACTAGCGGGAGTGGCCAAGAGACCCAGTACTTC